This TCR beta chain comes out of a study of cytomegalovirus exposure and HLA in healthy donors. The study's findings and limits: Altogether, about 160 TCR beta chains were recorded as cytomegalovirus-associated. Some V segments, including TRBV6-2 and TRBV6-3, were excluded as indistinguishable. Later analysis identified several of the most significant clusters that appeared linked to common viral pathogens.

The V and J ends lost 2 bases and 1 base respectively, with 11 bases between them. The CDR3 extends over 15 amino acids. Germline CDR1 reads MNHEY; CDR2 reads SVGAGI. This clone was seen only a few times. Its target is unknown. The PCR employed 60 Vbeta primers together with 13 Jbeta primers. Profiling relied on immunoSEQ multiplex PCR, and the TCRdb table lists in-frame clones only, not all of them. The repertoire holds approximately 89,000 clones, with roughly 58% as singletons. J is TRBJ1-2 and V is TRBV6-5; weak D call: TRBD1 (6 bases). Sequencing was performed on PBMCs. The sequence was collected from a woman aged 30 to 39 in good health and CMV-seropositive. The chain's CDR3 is CASSYGGGVNYGYTF. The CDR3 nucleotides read TGTGCCAGCAGTTACGGAGGGGGGGTTAACTATGGCTACACCTTC.